This T cell receptor beta chain was obtained from a study of T-cell reconstitution after alpha-beta-depleted transplantation in children. For TCRbeta, the library was prepared with unique molecular identifiers. TCRdb itself ran the PCR reads through MiXCR, one entry per CDR3 protein. The sample includes fewer than 450,000 distinct CDR3 sequences, 15% to 20% of them seen just once. This TCR was sampled from a male patient under 10 years old who had a stem cell transplant for acute lymphoblastic leukemia, so the T cells may come from the graft donor. This specimen was PBMCs, mostly from graft donor cells, taken 360 days after TCRalphabeta/CD19-depleted stem cell transplant.

In DNA form, the CDR3 reads TGTGCCAGCAGTTCGCATCCGGGACAGGGGAATCAGCCCCAGCATTTT. Translated: CASSSHPGQGNQPQHF. This chain uses TRBV28 with TRBJ1-5; TRBD1 matches 10 bases. The germline CDR1 and CDR2 sequences are MDHEN and SYDVKM. CDR3 size: 16 residues. The ends lost 4 bases at V and 4 bases at J; junction bases unmatched: 7. Variable domain in full (rest from reference TRBV28 and TRBJ1-5): DVKVTQSSRYLVKRTGEKVFLECVQDMDHENMFWYRQDPGLGLRLIYFSYDVKMKEKGDIPEGYSVSREKKERFSLILESASTNQTSMYLCASSSHPGQGNQPQHFGDGTRLSIL.